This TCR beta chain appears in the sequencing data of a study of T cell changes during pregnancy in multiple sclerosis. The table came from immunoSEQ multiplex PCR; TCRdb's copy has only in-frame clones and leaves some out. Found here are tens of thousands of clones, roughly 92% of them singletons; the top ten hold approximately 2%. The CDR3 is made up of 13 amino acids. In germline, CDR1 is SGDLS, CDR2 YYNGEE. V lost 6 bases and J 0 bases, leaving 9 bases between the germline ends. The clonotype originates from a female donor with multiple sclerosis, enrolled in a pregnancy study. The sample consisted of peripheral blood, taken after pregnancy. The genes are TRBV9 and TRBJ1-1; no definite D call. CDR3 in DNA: TGTGCCAGCACCCGACGGGTGAACACTGAAGCTTTCTTT. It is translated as CASTRRVNTEAFF. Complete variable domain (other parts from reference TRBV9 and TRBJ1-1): DSGVTQTPKHLITATGQRVTLRCSPRSGDLSVYWYQQSLDQGLQFLIQYYNGEERAKGNILERFSAQQFPDLHSELNLSSLELGDSALYFCASTRRVNTEAFFGQGTRLTVV.